Detailed here is one TCR beta chain. The antigen remains undetermined. Sequence at one end of the junction differs from germline and may be a read error. Germline values: CDR1 SEHNR, CDR2 FQNEAQ (reference sequence). The CDR3 has 18 residues. The source of the sample is a study of cytomegalovirus exposure and HLA in healthy donors. Study as a whole: Membership in the Caucasian-associated ancestry cluster was found for 75% to 90% of approximately 430 genotyped donors. Notes on the study in general: TRBV6-2, TRBV6-3 and some other V segments were excluded as indistinguishable. It was in a later analysis that TCR association rates were seen to vary by HLA locus, highest for DRB1 and lowest for HLA-C.

Both 60 Vbeta primers and 13 Jbeta primers went into the PCR. The repertoire was sequenced with immunoSEQ multiplex PCR; TCRdb's copy has only in-frame clones and lacks some. The table records 170,000 or so clones, about four fifths of them present only once. The chain has TRBV7-9 and TRBJ1-5; 7 nucleotides agree with TRBD1. The TCR comes from a man younger than 45 in good health and CMV-seropositive. The sequencing input was PBMCs. The CDR3 bases are TGTTCCAGCAGCCCCAGTCTCGGGACAGAAGCCCGCAATCAGCCCCAGCATTTT. Its translation is CSSSPSLGTEARNQPQHF.